This T cell receptor beta chain stems from a study of T cell changes during pregnancy in multiple sclerosis. This CDR3 contains 13 residues. Per germline, CDR1 MNHNS and CDR2 SASEGT. V gave up 4 bases and J gave up 5 bases; unmatched junction bases: 5. Repertoires were generated with immunoSEQ multiplex PCR, while TCRdb's copy carries only in-frame clones and drops some. This repertoire shows some 79,000 clones, over 80% found once; its top ten account for under 0.6%. This specimen consisted of CD4+ T cells from peripheral blood mononuclear cells, obtained in the second trimester of pregnancy. This receptor was taken from a female donor with multiple sclerosis, enrolled in a pregnancy study. This chain uses TRBV6-1 with TRBJ2-7; TRBD2 agrees at 7 bases. The CDR3 region is CASSAPGGHEQYF. The CDR3 DNA reads as TGTGCCAGCAGTGCCCCGGGAGGACACGAGCAGTACTTC.